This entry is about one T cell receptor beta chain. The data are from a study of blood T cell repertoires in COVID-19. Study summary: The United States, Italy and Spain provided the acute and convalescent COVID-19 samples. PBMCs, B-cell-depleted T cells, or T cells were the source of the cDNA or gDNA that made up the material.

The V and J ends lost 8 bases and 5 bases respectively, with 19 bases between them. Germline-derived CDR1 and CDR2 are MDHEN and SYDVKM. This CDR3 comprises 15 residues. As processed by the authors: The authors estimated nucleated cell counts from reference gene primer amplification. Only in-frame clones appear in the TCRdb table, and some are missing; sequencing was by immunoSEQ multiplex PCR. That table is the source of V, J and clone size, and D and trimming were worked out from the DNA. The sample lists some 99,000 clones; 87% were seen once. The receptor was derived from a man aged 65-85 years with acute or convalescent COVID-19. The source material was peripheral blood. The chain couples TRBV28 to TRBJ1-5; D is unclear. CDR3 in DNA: TGTGCCAGCTCCCCACGGGGTCCCCCGGATCAGCCCCAGCATTTT. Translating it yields CASSPRGPPDQPQHF.